This T cell receptor (beta chain) is drawn from a study of T-cell reconstitution after alpha-beta-depleted transplantation in children. The CDR3 is 16 residues long. V gave up 4 bases and J gave up 8 bases; unmatched junction bases: 14. Looked up from germline, CDR1 is SEHNR and CDR2 is FQNEAQ (reference sequence). This clonotype was observed a few times. A library of TCRbeta sequences, prepared with unique molecular identifiers, was generated. Using its own MiXCR run on the PCR reads, TCRdb lists one record per CDR3 protein. The sample includes 450,000 to 600,000 distinct CDR3 sequences, approximately 29% of them seen just once.

The sequence came from a human donor who donated a stem cell graft to a child with aplastic anemia. This chain uses TRBV7-9 with TRBJ1-2; 9 bases are a match to TRBD1. The material was PBMCs from the stem cell graft donor, obtained from the stem cell graft. The CDR3: CASSSLGTGTGKGYTF. The CDR3 DNA reads TGTGCCAGCAGCTCCTTGGGGACCGGGACAGGGAAGGGCTACACCTTC.